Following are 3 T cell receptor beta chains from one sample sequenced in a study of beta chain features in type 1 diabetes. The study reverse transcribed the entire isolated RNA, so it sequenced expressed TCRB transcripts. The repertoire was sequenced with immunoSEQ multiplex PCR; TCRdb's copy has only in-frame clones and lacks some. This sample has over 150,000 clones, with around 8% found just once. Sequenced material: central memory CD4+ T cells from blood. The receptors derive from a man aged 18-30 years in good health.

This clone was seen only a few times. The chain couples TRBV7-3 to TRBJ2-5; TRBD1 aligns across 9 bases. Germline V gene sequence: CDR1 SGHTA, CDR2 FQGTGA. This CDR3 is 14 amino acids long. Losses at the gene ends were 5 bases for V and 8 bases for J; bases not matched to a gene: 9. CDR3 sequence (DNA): TGTGCCAGCAGCCCCTCGGGACAGGGTGTCACCCAGTACTTC. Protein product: CASSPSGQGVTQYF. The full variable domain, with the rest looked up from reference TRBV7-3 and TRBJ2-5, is GAGVSQTPSNKVTEKGKYVELRCDPISGHTALYWYRQSLGQGPEFLIYFQGTGAADDSGLPNDRFFAVRPEGSVSTLKIQRTERGDSAVYLCASSPSGQGVTQYFGPGTRLLVL.

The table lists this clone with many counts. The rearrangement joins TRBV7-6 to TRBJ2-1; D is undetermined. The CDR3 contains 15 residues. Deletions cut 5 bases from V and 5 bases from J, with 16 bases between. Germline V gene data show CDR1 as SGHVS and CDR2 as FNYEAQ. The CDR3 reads CASSPVLGLNNEQFF. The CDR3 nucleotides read TGTGCCAGCAGCCCTGTATTGGGCCTAAACAATGAGCAGTTCTTC.

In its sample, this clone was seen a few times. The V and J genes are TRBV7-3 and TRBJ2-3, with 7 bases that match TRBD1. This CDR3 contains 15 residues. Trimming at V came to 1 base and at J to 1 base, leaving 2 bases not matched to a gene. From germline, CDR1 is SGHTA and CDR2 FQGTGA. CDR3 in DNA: TGTGCCAGCAGCTTAAAGGGACAGCGCACAGATACGCAGTATTTT. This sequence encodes CASSLKGQRTDTQYF.